These 26 T cell receptor beta chains originate from one sample sequenced in a study of naive and memory T cell subsets. The beta constant-region primer was an equimolar mix of two oligonucleotides covering TRBC1 and TRBC2. Nested alpha and beta constant-region primers with the SP2 primer drove four PCR rounds on ligated cDNA. TCRdb redid the calling of the UMI-ligation and nested PCR reads with MiXCR, one entry per CDR3 protein. The sample consists of roughly 130,000 distinct CDR3 sequences, around 35% of them appearing once. The sample consisted of central memory CD4+ T cells from blood. Receptors originate from a human donor in good health.

The chain links TRBV10-1 to TRBJ2-1, with a possible D match to TRBD1 (5 bases). This CDR3 is 14 amino acids long. Germline values: CDR1 WNHNN, CDR2 SYGVQD (reference sequence). V was cut by 2 bases and J by 4 bases, with 9 bases left in between. The CDR3 nucleotides are TGCGCCAGCAGTGAGGGGGCAGGATACAATGAGCAGTTCTTC. Its translation is CASSEGAGYNEQFF.

The J gene is TRBJ2-2, the V gene TRBV11-2; possible D gene TRBD1, 5 bases. This CDR3 has 15 amino acids. The V end lost 5 bases, the J end lost 2 bases, and 12 bases lay between the germline ends. Germline V lookup: CDR1 SGHAT, CDR2 FQNNGV. CDR3: CASSVAGRNTGELFF. In nucleotides, the CDR3 is TGTGCCAGCAGCGTTGCAGGGCGAAACACCGGGGAGCTGTTTTTT.

The table lists this clonotype with a count of one. The rearrangement links TRBV28 to TRBJ2-3; D might be TRBD1 (6 bases). Trimming removed 5 bases from V and 2 bases from J, with 14 bases in between. The CDR3 length is 15 residues. Germline V lookup: CDR1 MDHEN, CDR2 SYDVKM. The CDR3 DNA sequence: TGTGCCAGCAGTAGCACAGGGAGTCTCACAGATACGCAGTATTTT. This encodes CASSSTGSLTDTQYF.

The V call is TRBV11-2, the J call TRBJ2-1, with 7 bases matching TRBD2. The V and J ends lost 5 bases and 10 bases, in that order; junction bases with no gene match: 5. The CDR3 sequence is 12 residues long. In germline, CDR1 is SGHAT, CDR2 FQNNGV. The CDR3 bases are TGTGCCAGCAGCAACTTGGGGGGGGAGCAGTTCTTC. Amino acids: CASSNLGGEQFF.

Points on this clonotype: Germline and junction disagree at one end, which may indicate a read error. The chain combines TRBV27 with TRBJ1-4; D call uncertain. Germline assignment: CDR1 MNHEY and CDR2 SMNVEV (reference sequence). The CDR3 is 14 residues long. The CDR3: CASRTRGTHEKLFF. In DNA form, the CDR3 reads TGTGCCAGCCGTACACGGGGAACTCATGAAAAACTGTTTTTT.

This clonotype was seen a few times. This sequence joins TRBV28 and TRBJ1-1; D gene unclear. Germline V gene data show CDR1 as MDHEN and CDR2 as SYDVKM. The V gene lost 4 bases and the J gene lost 7 bases, with 7 bases spanning the gap. CDR3 length: 11 residues. The CDR3 DNA reads TGTGCCAGCAGTTCTCTGATTGAAGCTTTCTTT. Protein: CASSSLIEAFF.

The chain combines TRBV7-9 with TRBJ1-6; no clear D gene. The CDR3 totals 15 residues. The V and J ends lost 5 bases and 4 bases respectively, with 12 bases between them. Germline loops: CDR1 SEHNR, CDR2 FQNEAQ (reference sequence). The CDR3 DNA sequence: TGTGCCAGCAGCAATCCTCTGGGGTATAATTCACCCCTCCACTTT. This encodes CASSNPLGYNSPLHF. Supplemented by reference TRBV7-9 and TRBJ1-6, the full variable domain reads DTGVSQNPRHKITKRGQNVTFRCDPISEHNRLYWYRQTLGQGPEFLTYFQNEAQLEKSRLLSDRFSAERPKGSFSTLEIQRTEQGDSAMYLCASSNPLGYNSPLHFGNGTRLTVT.

In its sample, this clonotype was seen a few times. This chain uses TRBV6-5 with TRBJ2-1; D is possibly TRBD2 (5 bases). V lost 3 bases and J 5 bases, leaving 17 bases between the germline ends. CDR1 and CDR2 from the germline V gene are MNHEY and SVGAGI. CDR3 length equals 16 residues. CDR3 DNA sequence: TGTGCCAGCAGTTATCGTAGCGTTGCGGATAACAATGAGCAGTTCTTC. Translating it yields CASSYRSVADNNEQFF.

The gene calls are TRBV9 and TRBJ2-7, with 13 bases aligning to TRBD2. Germline V CDR1 and CDR2: SGDLS, YYNGEE. Germline trimming cut 4 bases from V and 6 bases from J; bases unmatched to any gene: 7. CDR3 length: 15 amino acids. The CDR3 bases are TGTGCCAGCAGCCCCCGACTAGCGGGAGGAAGCGAGCAGTACTTC. It translates to CASSPRLAGGSEQYF.

The rearrangement joins TRBV30 to TRBJ1-2; 8 bases are shared with TRBD1. CDR3 size: 11 residues. The junction had 3 bases not matched to a gene; V was cut back by 5 bases and J by 7 bases. The germline V gene has CDR1 GTSNPN and CDR2 SVGIG (reference sequence). The DNA of the CDR3 is TGTGCCTGGGGACAGGGACCTGGCTACACCTTC. Translation: CAWGQGPGYTF. The variable domain in full, with the rest retrieved from reference TRBV30 and TRBJ1-2, is SQTIHQWPATLVQPVGSPLSLECTVEGTSNPNLYWYRQAAGRGLQLLFYSVGIGQISSEVPQNLSASRPQDRQFILSSKKLLLSDSGFYLCAWGQGPGYTFGSGTRLTVV.

This clonotype was observed a handful of times. J is TRBJ1-2 and V is TRBV29-1; D uncertain. The CDR3 is made up of 11 amino acids. Trimming stripped 2 bases from V and 2 bases from J, with 3 bases between. CDR1 is SQVTM, CDR2 ANQGSEA, per germline. CDR3 coding DNA: TGCAGCGTTGAAATAAACTATGGCTACACCTTC. Protein sequence: CSVEINYGYTF.

This clonotype was recorded a few times. The chain combines TRBV7-2 with TRBJ2-7; D is possibly TRBD2 (5 bases). CDR3 length: 14 amino acids. The V gene's germline CDR1 is SGHTA and CDR2 FQGNSA. The ends were cut back, 5 bases at V and 2 bases at J, with 13 bases in the middle. CDR3 nucleotide sequence: TGTGCCAGCAGCCCGCGGAGGAACGCCTACGAGCAGTACTTC. Its translation is CASSPRRNAYEQYF.

The V gene is TRBV28, the J gene TRBJ2-7; 8 bases fit TRBD1. Unmatched junction bases numbered 2, after V lost 6 bases and J lost 4 bases. Germline assignment: CDR1 MDHEN and CDR2 SYDVKM. This CDR3 is 12 amino acids long. CDR3 sequence: CASRQGDYEQYF. The CDR3 DNA sequence: TGTGCCAGCAGACAGGGGGATTACGAGCAGTACTTC.

For the CDR3, the DNA is TGCAGTGCTAGCTCACAGTCGGAGACCCAGTACTTC. Protein: CSASSQSETQYF. V is TRBV20-1 and J is TRBJ2-5, with D hard to call. The CDR3 is made up of 12 amino acids. Trimming took off 3 bases at V and 5 bases at J, with 10 bases between the two ends. In germline, CDR1 is DFQATT, CDR2 SNEGSKA (reference sequence).

This clonotype appeared a few times. The chain joins TRBV28 to TRBJ2-5, with a tentative D call TRBD1 (6 bases). Germline V gives CDR1 MDHEN, CDR2 SYDVKM. V shed 6 bases and J shed 5 bases, with 19 bases lying between them. The CDR3 consists of 15 residues. This chain's CDR3 is CASSEGRGYLETQYF. The CDR3 nucleotides read TGTGCCAGCAGCGAAGGCAGGGGTTACTTGGAGACCCAGTACTTC. The full variable domain, its missing parts supplied by reference TRBV28 and TRBJ2-5, is DVKVTQSSRYLVKRTGEKVFLECVQDMDHENMFWYRQDPGLGLRLIYFSYDVKMKEKGDIPEGYSVSREKKERFSLILESASTNQTSMYLCASSEGRGYLETQYFGPGTRLLVL.

V and J are TRBV20-1 and TRBJ2-3, with TRBD2 as a possible D gene (6 bases). This CDR3 has 16 residues. The germline gives CDR1 DFQATT, CDR2 SNEGSKA (reference sequence). V lost 4 bases and J 7 bases, leaving 24 bases between the germline ends. CDR3 coding DNA: TGCAGTGCTACCTCGGGGGACCCCCGTTTTAAGAATACGCAGTATTTT. Its translation is CSATSGDPRFKNTQYF.

The chain has TRBV30 and TRBJ2-7; D is unresolved. Between the trimmed V and J ends, which lost 0 bases and 5 bases, there was a span of 14 bases. The CDR3 extends over 14 amino acids. The germline V gene encodes CDR1 GTSNPN and CDR2 SVGIG (reference sequence). The CDR3 DNA is TGTGCCTGGAGTGTAAAGGTCAGCCGGGACGAGCAGTACTTC. The encoded protein is CAWSVKVSRDEQYF.

This clonotype was counted a few times. V and J are TRBV3-1 and TRBJ2-1; 11 bases fit TRBD2. V lost 0 bases, J lost 5 bases, and 3 bases stayed unmatched. CDR1 and CDR2 (germline): LGHDT, YNNKEL (reference sequence). The CDR3 spans 16 residues. CDR3 coding DNA: TGTGCCAGCAGCCAAGAAATACTAGCGGGGGACAATGAGCAGTTCTTC. It specifies CASSQEILAGDNEQFF.

Only a few counts were recorded for this clonotype. This chain links TRBV29-1 with TRBJ1-1; 7 bases line up with TRBD1. CDR1 and CDR2 (germline): SQVTM, ANQGSEA. This CDR3 has 13 residues. Trimming took 4 bases from V and 3 from J; bases not matched to a gene: 5. This CDR3 reads CSVVDRRHTEAFF. The CDR3 region has the DNA TGCAGCGTTGTGGACAGGCGACACACTGAAGCTTTCTTT.

The chain recombines TRBV7-6 with TRBJ2-1; perhaps TRBD2 as D (5 bases). V was clipped by 3 bases and J by 9 bases, with 9 bases between them. The CDR3 covers 12 residues. Germline CDR1 SGHVS, CDR2 FNYEAQ. CDR3 loop: CASSFSSREQFF. Here the CDR3 DNA reads TGTGCCAGCAGCTTTTCTAGCCGTGAGCAGTTCTTC.

Only a few counts were recorded for this clonotype. V usage is TRBV30 and J usage is TRBJ1-1; no clear D. CDR3 length equals 11 residues. In germline, CDR1 is GTSNPN, CDR2 SVGIG (reference sequence). Deletions cut 0 bases from V and 7 bases from J, with 6 bases between. The CDR3 region is CAWSVVSEAFF. In DNA, the CDR3 is TGTGCCTGGAGTGTAGTGAGTGAAGCTTTCTTT.

V and J are TRBV11-2 and TRBJ2-1; 9 nucleotides line up with TRBD2. The trim removed 2 bases at V and 7 bases at J, leaving 3 bases unmatched. CDR1 and CDR2 (germline): SGHAT, FQNNGV. The CDR3 consists of 14 residues. CDR3 sequence reads: CASSLRLAGNEQFF. The DNA of the CDR3 is TGTGCCAGCAGCTTACGCCTAGCGGGAAATGAGCAGTTCTTC.

This clonotype was detected only a few times. The chain recombines TRBV5-1 with TRBJ1-5; D unclear. Between the trimmed V and J ends, which lost 1 base and 7 bases, there was a span of 12 bases. Germline CDR1 reads SGHRS; CDR2 reads YFSETQ. The CDR3 length is 14 residues. The CDR3 sequence: CASSLTDGLQPQHF. The CDR3 nucleotides are TGCGCCAGCAGCTTGACTGACGGCCTACAGCCCCAGCATTTT.

The chain joins TRBV6-6 to TRBJ2-5; D may correspond to TRBD1 or TRBD2 (5 bases each). CDR3 length equals 12 residues. Deletions cut 6 bases from V and 5 bases from J, with 10 bases between. Per the germline V gene, CDR1 is MNHNY and CDR2 is SVGAGI (reference sequence). CDR3 region: CASRSGAETQYF. The CDR3, as DNA: TGTGCCAGCAGATCCGGGGCGGAGACCCAGTACTTC.

The rearrangement links TRBV29-1 to TRBJ2-7, with 8 bases aligning to TRBD2. Germline CDR1 and CDR2: SQVTM and ANQGSEA. V was clipped by 0 bases and J by 0 bases; unmatched bases: 7. The CDR3 consists of 16 residues. The CDR3 protein is CSVEDPTSESSYEQYF. The CDR3 DNA sequence: TGCAGCGTTGAAGATCCGACTAGCGAGAGCTCCTACGAGCAGTACTTC.

This clonotype showed up just a few times. V usage is TRBV6-5 and J usage is TRBJ1-1; D is undetermined. Trimming removed 0 bases at V and 0 bases at J, with 2 bases between. CDR1 is MNHEY and CDR2 is SVGAGI in the germline V gene. The CDR3 is 13 amino acids. The CDR3 region has the DNA TGTGCCAGCAGTTACTCGATGAACACTGAAGCTTTCTTT. It translates to CASSYSMNTEAFF.